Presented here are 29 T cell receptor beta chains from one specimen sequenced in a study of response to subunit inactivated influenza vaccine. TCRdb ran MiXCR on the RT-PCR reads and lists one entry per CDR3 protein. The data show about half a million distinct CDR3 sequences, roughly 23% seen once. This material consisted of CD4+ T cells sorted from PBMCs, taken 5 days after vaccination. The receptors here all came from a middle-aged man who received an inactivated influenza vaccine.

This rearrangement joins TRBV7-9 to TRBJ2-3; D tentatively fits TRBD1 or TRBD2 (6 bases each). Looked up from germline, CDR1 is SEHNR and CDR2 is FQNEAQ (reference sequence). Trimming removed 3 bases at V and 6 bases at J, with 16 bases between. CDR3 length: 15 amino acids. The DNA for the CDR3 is TGTGCCAGCAGCTTCGGGGGCGACGCAAGGGATACGCAGTATTTT. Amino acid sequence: CASSFGGDARDTQYF.

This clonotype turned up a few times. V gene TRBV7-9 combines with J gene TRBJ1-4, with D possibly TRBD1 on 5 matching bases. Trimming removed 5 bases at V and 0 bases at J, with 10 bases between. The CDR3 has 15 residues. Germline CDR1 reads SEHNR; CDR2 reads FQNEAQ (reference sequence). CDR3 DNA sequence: TGTGCCAGCAGCCTCGACAGTGCAACTAATGAAAAACTGTTTTTT. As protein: CASSLDSATNEKLFF.

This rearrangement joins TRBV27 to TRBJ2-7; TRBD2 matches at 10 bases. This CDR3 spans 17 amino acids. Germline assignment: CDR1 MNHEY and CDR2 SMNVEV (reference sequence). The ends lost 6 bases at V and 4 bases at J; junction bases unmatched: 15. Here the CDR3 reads CASSSYKKREGRYEQYF. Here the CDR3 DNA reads TGTGCCAGCAGCTCCTATAAGAAGCGGGAGGGCCGGTACGAGCAGTACTTC.

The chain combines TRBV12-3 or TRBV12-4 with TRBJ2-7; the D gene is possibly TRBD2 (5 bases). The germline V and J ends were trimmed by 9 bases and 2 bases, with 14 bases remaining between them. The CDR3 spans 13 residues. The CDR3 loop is CASLLVGTYEQYF. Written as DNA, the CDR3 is TGTGCCAGTTTATTAGTCGGGACCTACGAGCAGTACTTC.

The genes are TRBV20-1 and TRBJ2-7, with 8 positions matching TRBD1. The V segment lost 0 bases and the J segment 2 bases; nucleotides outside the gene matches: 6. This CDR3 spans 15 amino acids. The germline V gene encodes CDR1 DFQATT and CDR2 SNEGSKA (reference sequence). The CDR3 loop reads CSARDHRGTPYEQYF. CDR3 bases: TGCAGTGCTAGAGATCACAGGGGGACCCCCTACGAGCAGTACTTC.

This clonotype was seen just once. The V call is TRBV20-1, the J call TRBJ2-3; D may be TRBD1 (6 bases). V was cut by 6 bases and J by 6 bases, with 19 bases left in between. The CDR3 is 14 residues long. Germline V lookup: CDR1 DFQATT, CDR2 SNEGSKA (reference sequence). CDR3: CSAVVPAGADTQYF. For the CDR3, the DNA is TGCAGTGCCGTCGTACCCGCAGGGGCCGATACGCAGTATTTT.

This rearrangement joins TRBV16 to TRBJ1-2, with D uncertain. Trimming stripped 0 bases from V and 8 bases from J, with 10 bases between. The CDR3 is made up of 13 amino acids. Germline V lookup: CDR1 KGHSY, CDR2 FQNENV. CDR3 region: CASSQSGVDGYTF. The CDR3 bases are TGTGCCAGCAGCCAATCGGGAGTGGACGGCTACACCTTC.

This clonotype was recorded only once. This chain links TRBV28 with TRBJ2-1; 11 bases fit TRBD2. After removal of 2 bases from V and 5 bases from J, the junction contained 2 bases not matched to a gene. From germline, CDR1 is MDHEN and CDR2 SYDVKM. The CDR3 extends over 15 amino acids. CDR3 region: CASSLTSGGHNEQFF. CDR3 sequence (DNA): TGTGCCAGCAGTTTAACTAGCGGGGGCCACAATGAGCAGTTCTTC.

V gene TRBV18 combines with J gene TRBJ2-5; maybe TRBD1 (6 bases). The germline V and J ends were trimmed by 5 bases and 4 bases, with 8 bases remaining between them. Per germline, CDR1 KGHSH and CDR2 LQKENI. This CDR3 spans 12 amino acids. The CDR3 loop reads CASSTRGETQYF. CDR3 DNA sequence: TGTGCCAGCTCAACCAGGGGAGAGACCCAGTACTTC.

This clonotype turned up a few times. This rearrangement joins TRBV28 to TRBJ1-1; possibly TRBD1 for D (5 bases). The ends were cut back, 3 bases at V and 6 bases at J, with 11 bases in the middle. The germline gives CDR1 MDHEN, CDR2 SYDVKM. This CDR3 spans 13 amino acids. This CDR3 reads CASSLAGTSEAFF. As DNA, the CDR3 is TGTGCCAGCAGTTTGGCCGGGACGTCTGAAGCTTTCTTT.

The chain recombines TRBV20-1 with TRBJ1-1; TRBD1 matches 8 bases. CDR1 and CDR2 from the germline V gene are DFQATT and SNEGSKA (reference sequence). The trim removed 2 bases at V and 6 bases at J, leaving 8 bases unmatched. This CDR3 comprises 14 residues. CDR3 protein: CSARRTGGLPEAFF. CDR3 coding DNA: TGCAGTGCTAGAAGAACAGGGGGGTTGCCTGAAGCTTTCTTT.

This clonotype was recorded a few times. The CDR3, as DNA: TGCAGTGCTTCCTCCGGGACAGGCTCTCACGAGCAGTACTTC. Translated, it gives CSASSGTGSHEQYF. The chain has TRBV20-1 and TRBJ2-7; 8 bases align to TRBD1. The CDR3 extends over 14 amino acids. Germline V gene lookup returns CDR1 DFQATT and CDR2 SNEGSKA (reference sequence). V shed 5 bases and J 5 bases; nucleotides not matched to a gene: 11.

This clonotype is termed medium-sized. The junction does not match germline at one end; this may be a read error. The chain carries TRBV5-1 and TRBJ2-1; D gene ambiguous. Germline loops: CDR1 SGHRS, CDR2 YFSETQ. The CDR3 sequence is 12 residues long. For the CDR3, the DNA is TGTGCCAGCAGCCCCCCAGGCAATGAGCAGTTCTTC. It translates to CASSPPGNEQFF.

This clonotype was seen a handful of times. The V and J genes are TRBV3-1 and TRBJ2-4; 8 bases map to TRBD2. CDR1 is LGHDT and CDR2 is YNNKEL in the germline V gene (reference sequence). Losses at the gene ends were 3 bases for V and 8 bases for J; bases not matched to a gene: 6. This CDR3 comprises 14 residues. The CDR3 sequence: CASSQGTRNYIQYF. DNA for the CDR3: TGTGCCAGCAGCCAGGGGACTAGGAATTACATTCAGTACTTC. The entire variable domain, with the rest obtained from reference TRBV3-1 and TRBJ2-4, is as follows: DTAVSQTPKYLVTQMGNDKSIKCEQNLGHDTMYWYKQDSKKFLKIMFSYNNKELIINETVPNRFSPKSPDKAHLNLHINSLELGDSAVYFCASSQGTRNYIQYFGAGTRLSVL.

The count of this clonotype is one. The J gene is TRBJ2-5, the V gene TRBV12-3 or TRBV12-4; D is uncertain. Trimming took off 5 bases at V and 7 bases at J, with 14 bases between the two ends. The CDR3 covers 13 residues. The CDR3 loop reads CASSLSGVGTQYF. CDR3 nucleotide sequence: TGTGCCAGCAGTCTTAGTGGGGTGGGGACCCAGTACTTC.

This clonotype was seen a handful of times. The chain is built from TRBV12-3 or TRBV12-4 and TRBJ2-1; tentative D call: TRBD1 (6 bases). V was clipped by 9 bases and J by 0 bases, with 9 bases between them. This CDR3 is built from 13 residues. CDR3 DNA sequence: TGTGCCAGTGGACAGAGCTCCTACAATGAGCAGTTCTTC. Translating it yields CASGQSSYNEQFF.

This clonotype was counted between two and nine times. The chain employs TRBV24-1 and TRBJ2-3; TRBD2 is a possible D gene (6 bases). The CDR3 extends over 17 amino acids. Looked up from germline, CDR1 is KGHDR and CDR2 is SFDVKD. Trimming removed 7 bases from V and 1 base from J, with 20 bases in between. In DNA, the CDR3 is TGTGCCACCAGGGGCTCCCATAGCGGTCGTGGCACAGATACGCAGTATTTT. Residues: CATRGSHSGRGTDTQYF.

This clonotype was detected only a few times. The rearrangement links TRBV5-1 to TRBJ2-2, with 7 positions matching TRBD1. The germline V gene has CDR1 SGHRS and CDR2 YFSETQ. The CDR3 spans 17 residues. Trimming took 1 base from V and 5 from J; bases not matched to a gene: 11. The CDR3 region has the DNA TGCGCCAGCAGCTTGCGGACGGGACAGCAAATTACCGGGGAGCTGTTTTTT. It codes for CASSLRTGQQITGELFF.

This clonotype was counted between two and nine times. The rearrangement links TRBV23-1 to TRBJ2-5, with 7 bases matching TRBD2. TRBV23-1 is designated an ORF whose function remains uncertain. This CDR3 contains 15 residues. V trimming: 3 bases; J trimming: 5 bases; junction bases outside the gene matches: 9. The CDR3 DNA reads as TGCGCCAGCAGTCAGGGGAGGGCCGGGGATGAGACCCAGTACTTC. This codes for CASSQGRAGDETQYF.

The CDR3 loop reads CASSLETLAKTQYF. In nucleotides, the CDR3 is TGTGCCAGCAGCTTAGAGACCCTGGCAAAGACCCAGTACTTC. The chain has TRBV7-2 and TRBJ2-5; D is uncertain. The CDR3 sequence is 14 residues long. The V gene's germline CDR1 is SGHTA and CDR2 FQGNSA. V dropped 1 base and J dropped 6 bases, with 12 bases sitting between them. Filled out from reference TRBV7-2 and TRBJ2-5, the complete variable domain reads GAGVSQSPSNKVTEKGKDVELRCDPISGHTALYWYRQSLGQGLEFLIYFQGNSAPDKSGLPSDRFSAERTGGSVSTLTIQRTQQEDSAVYLCASSLETLAKTQYFGPGTRLLVL.

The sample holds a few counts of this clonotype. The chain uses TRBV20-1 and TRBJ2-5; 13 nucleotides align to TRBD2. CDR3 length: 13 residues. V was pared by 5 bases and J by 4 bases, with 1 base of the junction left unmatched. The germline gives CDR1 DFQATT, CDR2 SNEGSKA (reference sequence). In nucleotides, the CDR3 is TGCAGTGCTTGGACTAGCGGGAGAGAGACCCAGTACTTC. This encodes CSAWTSGRETQYF.

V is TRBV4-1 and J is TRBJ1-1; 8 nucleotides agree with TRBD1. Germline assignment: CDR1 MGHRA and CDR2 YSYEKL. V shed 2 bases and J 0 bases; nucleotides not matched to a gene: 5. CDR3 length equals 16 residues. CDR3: CASSQTGDRMNTEAFF. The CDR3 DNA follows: TGCGCCAGCAGCCAAACGGGGGACAGGATGAACACTGAAGCTTTCTTT.

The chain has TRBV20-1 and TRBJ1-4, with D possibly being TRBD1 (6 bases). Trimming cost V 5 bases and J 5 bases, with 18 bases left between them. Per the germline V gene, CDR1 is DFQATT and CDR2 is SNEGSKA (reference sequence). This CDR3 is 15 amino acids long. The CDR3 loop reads CSAGTPDRRNEKLFF. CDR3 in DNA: TGCAGTGCTGGCACCCCGGACAGAAGGAATGAAAAACTGTTTTTT.

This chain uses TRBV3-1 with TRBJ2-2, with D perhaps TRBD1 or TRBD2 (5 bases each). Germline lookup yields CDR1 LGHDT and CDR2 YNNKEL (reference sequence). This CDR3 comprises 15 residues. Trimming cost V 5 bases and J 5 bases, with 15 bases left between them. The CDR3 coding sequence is TGTGCCAGCAGCTCCCCCTTAGAGGGGACCGGGGAGCTGTTTTTT. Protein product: CASSSPLEGTGELFF.

CDR3: CASSPRVRILAGANVLTF. The CDR3 DNA is TGTGCCAGCAGTCCCCGAGTTCGGATCCTCGCCGGGGCCAACGTCCTGACTTTC. V is TRBV27 and J is TRBJ2-6; D ambiguous. V was shortened by 5 bases and J by 4 bases, with 21 bases between the two germline ends. The germline V gene encodes CDR1 MNHEY and CDR2 SMNVEV (reference sequence). The CDR3 consists of 18 residues.

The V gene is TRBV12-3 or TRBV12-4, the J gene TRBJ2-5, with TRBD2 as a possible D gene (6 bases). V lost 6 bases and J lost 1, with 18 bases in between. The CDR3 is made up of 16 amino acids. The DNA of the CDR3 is TGTGCCAGCAGCTTCACCCACGTGGGGGGCCAAGAGACCCAGTACTTC. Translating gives CASSFTHVGGQETQYF.

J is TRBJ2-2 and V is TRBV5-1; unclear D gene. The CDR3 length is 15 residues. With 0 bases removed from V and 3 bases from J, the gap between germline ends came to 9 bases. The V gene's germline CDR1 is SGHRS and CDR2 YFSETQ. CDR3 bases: TGCGCCAGCAGCTTGGACACGCCCGACACCGGGGAGCTGTTTTTT. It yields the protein CASSLDTPDTGELFF.

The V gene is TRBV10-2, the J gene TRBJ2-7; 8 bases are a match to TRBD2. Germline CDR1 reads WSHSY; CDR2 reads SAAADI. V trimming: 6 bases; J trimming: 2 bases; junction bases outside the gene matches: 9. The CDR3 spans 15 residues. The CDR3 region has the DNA TGCGCCAGCAGAACGGTGGCGGGGGGCGCCTACGAGCAGTACTTC. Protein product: CASRTVAGGAYEQYF.

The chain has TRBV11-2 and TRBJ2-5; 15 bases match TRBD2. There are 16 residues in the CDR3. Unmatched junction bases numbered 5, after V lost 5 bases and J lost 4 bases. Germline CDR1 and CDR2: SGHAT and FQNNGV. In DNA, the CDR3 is TGTGCCAGCAGCCCTTGGACTAGCGGGGGGGCAGAGACCCAGTACTTC. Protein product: CASSPWTSGGAETQYF. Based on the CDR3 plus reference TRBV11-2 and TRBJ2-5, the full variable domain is EAGVAQSPRYKIIEKRQSVAFWCNPISGHATLYWYQQILGQGPKLLIQFQNNGVVDDSQLPKDRFSAERLKGVDSTLKIQPAKLEDSAVYLCASSPWTSGGAETQYFGPGTRLLVL.